These 25 T cell receptor beta chains were sequenced from one sample in a study of blood T cell repertoires in COVID-19. Profiled with immunoSEQ multiplex PCR; TCRdb holds only in-frame clones, not every one. The sample contains fewer than 250,000 clones, roughly nine tenths of which appear only once. The sequencing input was peripheral blood. The receptors stem from a man between 40 and 49 years old with acute or convalescent COVID-19.

The V gene is TRBV7-6, the J gene TRBJ2-3, with D possibly matching TRBD2 (6 bases). CDR1 is SGHVS, CDR2 FNYEAQ, per germline. The CDR3 consists of 15 residues. V was pared by 4 bases and J by 1 base, with 12 bases between. The CDR3 reads CASSWVGEGTDTQYF. CDR3 nucleotide sequence: TGTGCCAGCAGCTGGGTTGGGGAGGGCACAGATACGCAGTATTTT.

The chain uses TRBV10-3 and TRBJ2-5; 10 bases map to TRBD1. From germline, CDR1 is ENHRY and CDR2 SYGVKD. CDR3 size: 16 residues. After removal of 0 bases from V and 5 bases from J, the junction contained 6 bases not matched to a gene. DNA of the CDR3: TGTGCCATCAGTGAGTCGGGGACAGGGGATGCGGAGACCCAGTACTTC. As protein: CAISESGTGDAETQYF.

The genes are TRBV28 and TRBJ2-3, with 9 bases that match TRBD2. The germline V gene has CDR1 MDHEN and CDR2 SYDVKM. The CDR3 is 16 amino acids. With V trimmed by 5 bases and J by 1 base, 7 bases remained unmatched. The CDR3 loop reads CASSPLAGSRTDTQYF. CDR3 nucleotide sequence: TGTGCCAGCAGTCCCCTAGCGGGATCGCGCACAGATACGCAGTATTTT.

The sample holds one count of this clone. The DNA for the CDR3 is TGTGCCAGCTTTCCCAGGGGGCAAGTGAACACTGAAGCTTTCTTT. Its translation is CASFPRGQVNTEAFF. This chain uses TRBV6-5 with TRBJ1-1; 8 positions match TRBD1. Germline assignment: CDR1 MNHEY and CDR2 SVGAGI. V lost 8 bases and J lost 0; bases outside the gene matches: 8. The CDR3 runs to 15 residues.

The chain has TRBV5-1 and TRBJ1-1; D remains ambiguous. CDR3 length: 14 amino acids. Trimming removed 4 bases from V and 2 bases from J, with 12 bases in between. Germline CDR1 SGHRS, CDR2 YFSETQ. The CDR3 region is CASSPRRANTEAFF. CDR3 sequence (DNA): TGCGCCAGCAGCCCCCGGCGGGCAAACACTGAAGCTTTCTTT.

The chain employs TRBV2 and TRBJ2-1; 11 nucleotides line up with TRBD2. This CDR3 region has 15 residues. Per the germline V gene, CDR1 is SNHLY and CDR2 is FYNNEI. Trimming took 3 bases from V and 3 from J; bases not matched to a gene: 1. The DNA for the CDR3 is TGTGCCAGCAGTGATGGGACTAGCGGCTACAATGAGCAGTTCTTC. Residues: CASSDGTSGYNEQFF.

The CDR3 sequence: CSVGSPSSYNEQFF. CDR3 DNA sequence: TGCAGCGTTGGTTCCCCGAGCTCCTACAATGAGCAGTTCTTC. The V and J genes are TRBV29-1 and TRBJ2-1; no definite D call. The V gene's germline CDR1 is SQVTM and CDR2 ANQGSEA. This CDR3 spans 14 amino acids. The ends were cut back, 4 bases at V and 0 bases at J, with 10 bases in the middle.

The chain links TRBV2 to TRBJ2-1, with a possible D match to TRBD2 (5 bases). From germline, CDR1 is SNHLY and CDR2 FYNNEI. V lost 3 bases and J 0 bases, leaving 9 bases between the germline ends. This CDR3 spans 15 amino acids. This CDR3 is CASSEASPSYNEQFF. In DNA form, the CDR3 reads TGTGCCAGCAGTGAGGCTAGCCCCTCCTACAATGAGCAGTTCTTC.

CDR3 region: CATYNEKLFF. CDR3 bases: TGTGCCACCTATAATGAAAAACTGTTTTTT. The gene calls are TRBV2 and TRBJ1-4; D unresolved. The CDR3 loop spans 10 amino acids. The germline CDR1 and CDR2 sequences are SNHLY and FYNNEI. With 10 bases removed from V and 4 bases from J, the gap between germline ends came to 4 bases.

This chain joins TRBV5-5 and TRBJ2-7, with unresolved D. This CDR3 comprises 11 residues. CDR1 is SGHKS and CDR2 is YYEKEE in the germline V gene (reference sequence). V lost 0 bases, J lost 5 bases, and 3 bases lay in between. The CDR3 region is CASSLADEQYF. The CDR3 DNA follows: TGTGCCAGCAGCTTGGCGGACGAGCAGTACTTC. Full variable domain (rest looked up from reference TRBV5-5 and TRBJ2-7): DAGVTQSPTHLIKTRGQQVTLRCSPISGHKSVSWYQQVLGQGPQFIFQYYEKEERGRGNFPDRFSARQFPNYSSELNVNALLLGDSALYLCASSLADEQYFGPGTRLTVT.

This chain connects TRBV7-9 to TRBJ2-2, with 9 bases matching TRBD2. This CDR3 has 15 residues. Germline CDR1 and CDR2: SEHNR and FQNEAQ (reference sequence). V lost 1 base, J lost 6 bases, and 3 bases stayed unmatched. The chain's CDR3 is CASSLGGGAPGELFF. The CDR3 DNA follows: TGTGCCAGCAGCTTAGGCGGGGGGGCGCCCGGGGAGCTGTTTTTT.

The chain uses TRBV25-1 and TRBJ1-4; TRBD1 matches 9 bases. Germline values: CDR1 MGHDK, CDR2 SYGVNS. V gave up 3 bases and J gave up 7 bases; unmatched junction bases: 6. This CDR3 spans 15 amino acids. The CDR3 is CASSDPGQGSEKLFF. In DNA form, the CDR3 reads TGTGCCAGCAGTGATCCTGGACAGGGGAGTGAAAAACTGTTTTTT. Complete variable domain (other parts from reference TRBV25-1 and TRBJ1-4): EADIYQTPRYLVIGTGKKITLECSQTMGHDKMYWYQQDPGMELHLIHYSYGVNSTEKGDLSSESTVSRIRTEHFPLTLESARPSHTSQYLCASSDPGQGSEKLFFGSGTQLSVL.

This sequence joins TRBV3-1 (or the pseudogene TRBV3-2) and TRBJ1-2; maybe TRBD1 (6 bases). The CDR3 has 14 residues. Germline V lookup: CDR1 LGHDT, CDR2 YNNKEL (reference sequence). The V and J ends lost 2 bases and 4 bases respectively, with 11 bases between them. CDR3 region: CASSQRGTVYGYTF. CDR3 nucleotide sequence: TGTGCCAGCAGCCAAAGGGGGACGGTCTATGGCTACACCTTC.

The V and J genes are TRBV3-1 (or the pseudogene TRBV3-2) and TRBJ2-7, with 10 bases fitting TRBD1. The germline gives CDR1 LGHDT, CDR2 YNNKEL (reference sequence). The CDR3 extends over 16 amino acids. Germline trimming cut 0 bases from V and 5 bases from J; bases unmatched to any gene: 7. In DNA, the CDR3 is TGTGCCAGCAGCCAAGATCGCTGGGGACAGGGGAACGAGCAGTACTTC. Its translation is CASSQDRWGQGNEQYF.

The J gene is TRBJ1-3, the V gene TRBV7-6, with 9 bases identical to TRBD1. V lost 1 base to trimming and J lost 2 bases; unmatched junction nucleotides: 6. The length of the CDR3 is 17 residues. Germline V lookup: CDR1 SGHVS, CDR2 FNYEAQ. The CDR3 DNA reads as TGTGCCAGCAGCTTAGACTTACAGGGGGCGACTGGAAACACCATATATTTT. Translated: CASSLDLQGATGNTIYF.

The chain recombines TRBV6-6 with TRBJ2-7, with D maybe TRBD1 (5 bases). Germline V CDR1 and CDR2: MNHNY, SVGAGI (reference sequence). V lost 1 base to trimming and J lost 6 bases, with 13 bases between them. This CDR3 is 14 amino acids long. CDR3 region: CASSYLRQQGEQYF. The CDR3 nucleotides are TGTGCCAGCAGTTACTTAAGGCAGCAGGGCGAGCAGTACTTC.

The chain is built from TRBV10-3 and TRBJ1-2; D gene uncertain. Germline-derived CDR1 and CDR2 are ENHRY and SYGVKD. The CDR3 is made up of 13 amino acids. Trimming shortened V by 3 bases and J by 3 bases, and 8 bases separated the two germline ends. The DNA for the CDR3 is TGTGCCATCAGTGACGAGGAGGACTATGGCTACACCTTC. It yields the protein CAISDEEDYGYTF.

The chain employs TRBV18 and TRBJ2-3, with TRBD1 matching 8 bases. From germline, CDR1 is KGHSH and CDR2 LQKENI. Trimming at V came to 5 bases and at J to 1 base, leaving 5 bases not matched to a gene. The CDR3 runs to 15 residues. The CDR3 loop is CASSFGQGGTDTQYF. In nucleotides, the CDR3 is TGTGCCAGCTCATTCGGACAGGGTGGCACAGATACGCAGTATTTT.

V and J are TRBV6-2 or TRBV6-3 and TRBJ2-3; 10 positions agree with TRBD2. Germline-derived CDR1 and CDR2 are MNHEY and SVGEGT. With 5 bases clipped from V and 2 bases from J, the junction kept 4 bases outside the gene matches. CDR3 length: 15 amino acids. In DNA form, the CDR3 reads TGTGCCAGCAGTCCGACTAGCGGGCACACAGATACGCAGTATTTT. The encoded protein is CASSPTSGHTDTQYF.

The V and J genes are TRBV7-9 and TRBJ2-1, with 8 positions matching TRBD1. CDR3 length: 14 residues. CDR1 and CDR2 (germline): SEHNR, FQNEAQ (reference sequence). V dropped 8 bases and J dropped 3; count of bases not matched to a gene: 6. CDR3 sequence: CASPDRGYYNEQFF. The CDR3 DNA is TGTGCCAGCCCAGACAGGGGTTACTACAATGAGCAGTTCTTC.

The chain joins TRBV27 to TRBJ1-2, with 9 bases aligning to TRBD1. J was trimmed by 8 bases and V by 6 bases; bases with no gene match: 7. CDR1 is MNHEY and CDR2 is SMNVEV in the germline V gene (reference sequence). The CDR3 is 13 amino acids. CDR3 nucleotides: TGTGCCAGCAGCCTACAGGGGGCGCGGGGCTACACCTTC. Translating it yields CASSLQGARGYTF.

This chain uses TRBV7-9 with TRBJ2-1, with 11 bases identical to TRBD1. In germline, CDR1 is SEHNR, CDR2 FQNEAQ (reference sequence). The CDR3 runs to 18 residues. The trim removed 5 bases at V and 0 bases at J, leaving 9 bases unmatched. CDR3 protein: CASSKDRGRVNSYNEQFF. The CDR3 DNA is TGTGCCAGCAGCAAGGACAGGGGGCGAGTGAACTCCTACAATGAGCAGTTCTTC.

The rearrangement joins TRBV15 to TRBJ2-5; 7 bases are shared with TRBD1. Germline V CDR1 and CDR2: LNHNV, YYDKDF (reference sequence). The CDR3 sequence is 15 residues long. The V and J ends lost 1 base and 4 bases, in that order; junction bases with no gene match: 6. The CDR3 region is CATSRASTGAETQYF. The CDR3 DNA reads TGTGCCACCAGCAGAGCCTCTACAGGGGCAGAGACCCAGTACTTC.

This sequence joins TRBV2 and TRBJ2-3, with 9 bases identical to TRBD2. Losses at the gene ends were 4 bases for V and 8 bases for J; bases not matched to a gene: 13. The CDR3 is made up of 16 amino acids. Germline V gene lookup returns CDR1 SNHLY and CDR2 FYNNEI. CDR3 sequence: CASSAMGTSIVGTQYF. The CDR3 DNA is TGTGCCAGCAGTGCCATGGGGACTAGCATCGTAGGTACGCAGTATTTT. Based on the CDR3 plus reference TRBV2 and TRBJ2-3, the full variable domain is EPEVTQTPSHQVTQMGQEVILRCVPISNHLYFYWYRQILGQKVEFLVSFYNNEISEKSEIFDDQFSVERPDGSNFTLKIRSTKLEDSAMYFCASSAMGTSIVGTQYFGPGTRLTVL.

The chain employs TRBV7-9 and TRBJ1-3, with a weak D call TRBD1 (5 bases). V gave up 5 bases and J gave up 2 bases, with 13 bases separating them. There are 15 residues in the CDR3. Germline V gene data show CDR1 as SEHNR and CDR2 as FQNEAQ (reference sequence). This chain's CDR3 is CASSQSGAAGNTIYF. CDR3 nucleotides: TGTGCCAGCAGCCAGAGCGGGGCTGCTGGAAACACCATATATTTT.